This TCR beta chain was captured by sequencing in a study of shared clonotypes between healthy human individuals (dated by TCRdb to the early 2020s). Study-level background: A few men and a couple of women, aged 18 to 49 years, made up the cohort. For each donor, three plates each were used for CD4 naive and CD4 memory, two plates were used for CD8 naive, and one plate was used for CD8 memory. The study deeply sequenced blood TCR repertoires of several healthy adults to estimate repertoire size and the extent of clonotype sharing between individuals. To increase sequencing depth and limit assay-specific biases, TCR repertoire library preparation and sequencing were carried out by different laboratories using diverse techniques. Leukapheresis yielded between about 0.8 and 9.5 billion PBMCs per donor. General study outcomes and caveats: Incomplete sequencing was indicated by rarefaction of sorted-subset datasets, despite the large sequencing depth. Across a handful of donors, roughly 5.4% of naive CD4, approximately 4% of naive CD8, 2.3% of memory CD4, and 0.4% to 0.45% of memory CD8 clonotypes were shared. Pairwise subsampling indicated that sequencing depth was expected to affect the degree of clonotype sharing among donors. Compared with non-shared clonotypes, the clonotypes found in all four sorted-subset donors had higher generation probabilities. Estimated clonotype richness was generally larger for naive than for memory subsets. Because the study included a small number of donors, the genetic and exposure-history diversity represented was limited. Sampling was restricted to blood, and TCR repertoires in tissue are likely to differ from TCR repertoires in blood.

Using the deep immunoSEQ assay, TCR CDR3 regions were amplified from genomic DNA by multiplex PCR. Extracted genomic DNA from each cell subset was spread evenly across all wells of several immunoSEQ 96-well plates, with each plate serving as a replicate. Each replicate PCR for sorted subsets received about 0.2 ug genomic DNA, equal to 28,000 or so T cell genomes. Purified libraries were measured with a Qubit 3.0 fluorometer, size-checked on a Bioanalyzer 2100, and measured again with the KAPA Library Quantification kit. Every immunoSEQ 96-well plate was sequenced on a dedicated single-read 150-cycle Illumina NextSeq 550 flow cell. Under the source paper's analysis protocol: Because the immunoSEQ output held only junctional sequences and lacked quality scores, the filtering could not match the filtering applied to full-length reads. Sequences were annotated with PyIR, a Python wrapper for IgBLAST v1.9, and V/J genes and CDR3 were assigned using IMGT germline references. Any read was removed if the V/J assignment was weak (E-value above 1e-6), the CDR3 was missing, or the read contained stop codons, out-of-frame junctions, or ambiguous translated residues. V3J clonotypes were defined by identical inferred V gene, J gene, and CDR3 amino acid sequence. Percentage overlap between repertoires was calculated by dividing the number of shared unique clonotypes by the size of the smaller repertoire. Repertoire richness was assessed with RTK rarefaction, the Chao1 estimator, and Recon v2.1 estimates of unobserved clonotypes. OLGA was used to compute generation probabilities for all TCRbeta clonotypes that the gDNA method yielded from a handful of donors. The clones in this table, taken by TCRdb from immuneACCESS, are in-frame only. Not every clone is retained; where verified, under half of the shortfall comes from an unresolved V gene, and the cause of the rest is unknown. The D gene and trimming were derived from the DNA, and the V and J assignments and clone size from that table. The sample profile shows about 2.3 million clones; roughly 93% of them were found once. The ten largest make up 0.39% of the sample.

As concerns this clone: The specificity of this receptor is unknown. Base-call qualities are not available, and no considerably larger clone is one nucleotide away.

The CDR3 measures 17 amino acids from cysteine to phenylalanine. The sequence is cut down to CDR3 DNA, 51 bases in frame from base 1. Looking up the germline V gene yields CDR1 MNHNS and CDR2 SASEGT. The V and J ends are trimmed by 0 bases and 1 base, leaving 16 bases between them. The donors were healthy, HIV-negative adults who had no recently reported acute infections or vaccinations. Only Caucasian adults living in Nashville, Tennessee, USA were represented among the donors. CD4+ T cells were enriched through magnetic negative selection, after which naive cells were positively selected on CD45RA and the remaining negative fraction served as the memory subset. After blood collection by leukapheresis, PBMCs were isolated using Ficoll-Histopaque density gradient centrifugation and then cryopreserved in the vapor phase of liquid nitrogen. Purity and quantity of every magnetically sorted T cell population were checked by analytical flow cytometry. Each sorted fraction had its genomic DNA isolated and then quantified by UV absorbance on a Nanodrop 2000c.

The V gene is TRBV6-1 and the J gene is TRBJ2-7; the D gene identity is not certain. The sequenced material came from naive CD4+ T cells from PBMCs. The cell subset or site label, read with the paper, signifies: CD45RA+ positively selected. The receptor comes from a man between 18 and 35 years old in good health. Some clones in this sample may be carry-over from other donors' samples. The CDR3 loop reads CASSEAHLSIRSYEQYF. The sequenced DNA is TGTGCCAGCAGTGAAGCGCACTTGAGCATAAGATCCTACGAGCAGTACTTC.